Below, one T cell receptor (beta chain) is given with its context. Its cognate antigen is unknown. The sample belongs to a study of cytomegalovirus exposure and HLA in healthy donors. TCRdb keeps only in-frame clones here, not all; method: immunoSEQ multiplex PCR. This sample has roughly 98,000 clones, with roughly 84% found just once. Germline-derived CDR1 and CDR2 are SQVTM and ANQGSEA. Trimming cost V 6 bases and J 2 bases, with 11 bases left between them. CDR3 length equals 13 residues. The study, taken as a whole, reports: The study listed under 200 cytomegalovirus-associated TCR beta chains.

V is TRBV29-1 and J is TRBJ1-5; a weak D match, TRBD1 (6 bases). Sequencing was done on a sample of PBMCs. The clonotype was recovered from a man younger than 30 in good health and CMV-seropositive. CDR3 amino acids: CSVQQGGNQPQHF. In DNA, the CDR3 is TGCAGCGTCCAACAGGGCGGCAATCAGCCCCAGCATTTT.